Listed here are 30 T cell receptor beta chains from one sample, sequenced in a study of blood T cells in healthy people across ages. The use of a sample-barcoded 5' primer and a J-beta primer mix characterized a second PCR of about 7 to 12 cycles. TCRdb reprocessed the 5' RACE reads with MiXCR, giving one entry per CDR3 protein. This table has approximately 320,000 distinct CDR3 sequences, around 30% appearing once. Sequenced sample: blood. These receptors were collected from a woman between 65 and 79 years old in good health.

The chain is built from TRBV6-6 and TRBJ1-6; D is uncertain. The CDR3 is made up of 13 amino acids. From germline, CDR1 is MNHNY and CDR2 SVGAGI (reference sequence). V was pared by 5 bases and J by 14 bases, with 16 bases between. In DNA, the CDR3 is TGTGCCAGCAGTACCAAAAAGGTTGGGACCCTCCACTTT. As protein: CASSTKKVGTLHF.

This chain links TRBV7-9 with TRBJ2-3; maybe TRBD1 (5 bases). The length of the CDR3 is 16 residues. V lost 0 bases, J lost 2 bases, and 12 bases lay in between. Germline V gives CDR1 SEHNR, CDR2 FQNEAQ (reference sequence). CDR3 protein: CASSLAAGLSTDTQYF. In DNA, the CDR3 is TGTGCCAGCAGCTTAGCAGCAGGGCTTTCCACAGATACGCAGTATTTT.

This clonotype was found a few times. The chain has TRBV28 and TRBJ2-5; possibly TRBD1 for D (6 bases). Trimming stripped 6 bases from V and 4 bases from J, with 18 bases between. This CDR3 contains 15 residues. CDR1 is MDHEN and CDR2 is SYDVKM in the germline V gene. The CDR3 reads CASSPRGLIGETQYF. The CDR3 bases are TGTGCCAGCAGCCCCAGGGGTTTGATAGGAGAGACCCAGTACTTC.

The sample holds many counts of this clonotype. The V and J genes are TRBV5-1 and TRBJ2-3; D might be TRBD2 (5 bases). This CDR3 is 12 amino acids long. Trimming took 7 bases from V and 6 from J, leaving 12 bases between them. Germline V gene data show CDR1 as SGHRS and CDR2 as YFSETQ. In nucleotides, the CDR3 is TGCGCCAGCTCTCGGGATTGGGATACGCAGTATTTT. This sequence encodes CASSRDWDTQYF.

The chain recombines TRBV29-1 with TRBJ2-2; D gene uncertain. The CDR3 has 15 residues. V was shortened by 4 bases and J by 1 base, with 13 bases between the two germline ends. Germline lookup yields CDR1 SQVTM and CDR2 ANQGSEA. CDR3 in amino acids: CSVGGMTGNTGELFF. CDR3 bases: TGCAGCGTTGGGGGTATGACTGGGAACACCGGGGAGCTGTTTTTT.

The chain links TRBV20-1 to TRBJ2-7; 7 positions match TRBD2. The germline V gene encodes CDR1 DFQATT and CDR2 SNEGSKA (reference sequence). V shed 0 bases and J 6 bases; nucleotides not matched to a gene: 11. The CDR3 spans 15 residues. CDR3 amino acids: CSARDSTGGPREQYF. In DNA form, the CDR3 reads TGCAGTGCTAGAGATTCGACGGGAGGCCCCCGCGAGCAGTACTTC.

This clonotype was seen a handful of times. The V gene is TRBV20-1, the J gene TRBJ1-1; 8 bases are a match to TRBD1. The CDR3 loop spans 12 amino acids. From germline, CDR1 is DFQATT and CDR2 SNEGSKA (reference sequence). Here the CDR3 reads CSPQGAGTEAFF. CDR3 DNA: TGCAGCCCTCAGGGGGCCGGCACTGAAGCTTTCTTT.

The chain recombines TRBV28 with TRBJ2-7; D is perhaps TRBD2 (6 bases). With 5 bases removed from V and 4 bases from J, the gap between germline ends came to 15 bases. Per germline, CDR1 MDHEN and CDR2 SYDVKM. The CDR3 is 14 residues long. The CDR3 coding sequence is TGTGCCAGCAGTCCGCCGGGACTGTTATACGAGCAGTACTTC. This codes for CASSPPGLLYEQYF.

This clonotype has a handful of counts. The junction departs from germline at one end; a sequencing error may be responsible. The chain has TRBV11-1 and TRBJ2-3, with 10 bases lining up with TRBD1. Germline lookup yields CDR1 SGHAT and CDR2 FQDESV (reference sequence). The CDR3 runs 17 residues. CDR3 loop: CTSSLGTGEGRTDTQYF. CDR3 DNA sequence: TGTACCAGCAGCCTCGGGACAGGGGAAGGCCGCACAGATACGCAGTATTTT.

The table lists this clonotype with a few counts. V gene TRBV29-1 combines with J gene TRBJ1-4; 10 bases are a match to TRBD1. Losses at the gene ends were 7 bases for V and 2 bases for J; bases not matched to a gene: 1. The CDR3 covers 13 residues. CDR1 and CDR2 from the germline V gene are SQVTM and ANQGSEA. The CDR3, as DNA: TGCAGCGGACAGGGGGCCACTAATGAAAAACTGTTTTTT. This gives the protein CSGQGATNEKLFF.

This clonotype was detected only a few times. The CDR3 spells CATSRKQGNYGYTF. The CDR3 DNA sequence: TGTGCCACCAGCAGAAAACAGGGAAACTATGGCTACACCTTC. This chain links TRBV15 with TRBJ1-2, with D perhaps TRBD1 (6 bases). V lost 2 bases and J 2 bases, leaving 9 bases between the germline ends. Germline V gives CDR1 LNHNV, CDR2 YYDKDF (reference sequence). CDR3 length: 14 amino acids.

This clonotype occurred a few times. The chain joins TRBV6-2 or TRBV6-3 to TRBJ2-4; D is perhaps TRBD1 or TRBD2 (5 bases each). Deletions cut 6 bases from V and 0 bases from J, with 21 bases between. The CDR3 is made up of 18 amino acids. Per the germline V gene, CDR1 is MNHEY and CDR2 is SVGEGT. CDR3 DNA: TGTGCCAGCAGCAGCGGACGGTCCGAGGGGCTAGCCAAAAACATTCAGTACTTC. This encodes CASSSGRSEGLAKNIQYF.

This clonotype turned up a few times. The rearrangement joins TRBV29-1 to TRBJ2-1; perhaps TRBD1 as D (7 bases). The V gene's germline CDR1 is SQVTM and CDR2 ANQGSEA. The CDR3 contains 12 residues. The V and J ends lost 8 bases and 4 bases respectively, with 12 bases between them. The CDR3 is CSLRGEYNEQFF. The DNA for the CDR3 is TGCAGCCTCAGGGGGGAATACAATGAGCAGTTCTTC.

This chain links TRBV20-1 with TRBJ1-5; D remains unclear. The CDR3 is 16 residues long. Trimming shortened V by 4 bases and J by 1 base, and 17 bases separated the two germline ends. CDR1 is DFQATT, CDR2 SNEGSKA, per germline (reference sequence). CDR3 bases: TGCAGTGCTAAGGTTTCCCTCGCTGCGAGCAATCAGCCCCAGCATTTT. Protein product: CSAKVSLAASNQPQHF.

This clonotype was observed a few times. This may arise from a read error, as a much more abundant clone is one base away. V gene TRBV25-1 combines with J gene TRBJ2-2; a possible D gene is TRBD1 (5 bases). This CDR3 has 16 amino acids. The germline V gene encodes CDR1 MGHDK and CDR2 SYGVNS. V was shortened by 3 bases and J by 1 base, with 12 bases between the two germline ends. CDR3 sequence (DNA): TGTGCCAGCAGTGACACTCAGGGTCGGAACACCGGGGAGCTGTTTTTT. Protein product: CASSDTQGRNTGELFF.

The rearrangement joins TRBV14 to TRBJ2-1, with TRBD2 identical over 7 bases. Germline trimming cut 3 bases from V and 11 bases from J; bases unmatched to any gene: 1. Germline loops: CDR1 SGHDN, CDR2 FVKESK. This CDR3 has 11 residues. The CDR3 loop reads CASSHGTKQFF. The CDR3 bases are TGTGCCAGCAGCCACGGGACTAAGCAGTTCTTC.

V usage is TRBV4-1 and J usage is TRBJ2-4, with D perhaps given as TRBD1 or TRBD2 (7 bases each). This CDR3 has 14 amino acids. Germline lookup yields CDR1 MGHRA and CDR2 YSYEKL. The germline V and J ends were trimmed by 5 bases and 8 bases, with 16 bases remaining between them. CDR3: CASSITGEGDIQYF. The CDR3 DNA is TGCGCCAGCAGCATAACAGGGGAGGGGGACATTCAGTACTTC.

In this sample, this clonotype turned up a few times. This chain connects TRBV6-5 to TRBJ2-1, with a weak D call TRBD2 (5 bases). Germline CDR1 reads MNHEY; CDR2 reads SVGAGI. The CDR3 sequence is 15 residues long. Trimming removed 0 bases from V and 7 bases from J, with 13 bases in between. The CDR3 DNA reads TGTGCCAGCAGTTACTCCCTAGCAAAGGGTAATGAGCAGTTCTTC. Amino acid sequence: CASSYSLAKGNEQFF.

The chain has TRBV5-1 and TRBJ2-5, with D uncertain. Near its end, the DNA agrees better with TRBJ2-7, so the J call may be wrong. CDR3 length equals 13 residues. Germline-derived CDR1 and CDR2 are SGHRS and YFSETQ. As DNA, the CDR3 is TGCGCCAGCAGTTCGTCCGACTCCTACGAGCAGTACTTC. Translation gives CASSSSDSYEQYF.

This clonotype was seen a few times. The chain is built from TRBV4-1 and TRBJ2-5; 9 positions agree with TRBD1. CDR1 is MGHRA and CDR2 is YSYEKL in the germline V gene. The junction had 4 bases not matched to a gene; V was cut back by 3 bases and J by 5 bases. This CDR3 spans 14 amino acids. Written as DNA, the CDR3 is TGCGCCAGCAGCCAGGGGACAGGGTCGGAGACCCAGTACTTC. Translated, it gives CASSQGTGSETQYF.

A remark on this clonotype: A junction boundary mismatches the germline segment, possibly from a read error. CDR3 loop: CASFCLWGTDSQYF. CDR3 nucleotide sequence: TGTGCCAGTTTCTGTCTTTGGGGCACAGATTCGCAGTATTTT. The chain joins TRBV19 to TRBJ2-3; D is perhaps TRBD1 (5 bases). Looked up from germline, CDR1 is LNHDA and CDR2 is SQIVND (reference sequence). The CDR3 has 14 residues.

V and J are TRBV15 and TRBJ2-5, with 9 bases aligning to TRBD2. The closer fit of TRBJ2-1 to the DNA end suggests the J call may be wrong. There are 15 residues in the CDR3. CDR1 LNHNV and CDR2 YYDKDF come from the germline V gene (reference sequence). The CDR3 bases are TGTGCCACCAGCAGAGCCGGGACTAGCTTAAATGAGCAGTTCTTC. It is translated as CATSRAGTSLNEQFF.

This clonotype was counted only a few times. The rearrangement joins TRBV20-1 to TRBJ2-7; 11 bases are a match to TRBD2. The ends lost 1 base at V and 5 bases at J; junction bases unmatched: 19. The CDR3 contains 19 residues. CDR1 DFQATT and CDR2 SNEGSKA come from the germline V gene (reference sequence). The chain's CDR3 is CSARARPPPLLAGVNEQYF. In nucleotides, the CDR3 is TGCAGTGCTAGAGCCCGCCCCCCTCCTTTACTAGCGGGAGTTAACGAGCAGTACTTC.

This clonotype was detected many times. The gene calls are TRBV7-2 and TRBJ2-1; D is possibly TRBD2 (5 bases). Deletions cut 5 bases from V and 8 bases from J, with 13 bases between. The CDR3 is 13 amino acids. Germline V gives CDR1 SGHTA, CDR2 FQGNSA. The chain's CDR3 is CASSKKLVYEQFF. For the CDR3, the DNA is TGTGCCAGCAGCAAAAAACTAGTTTATGAGCAGTTCTTC.

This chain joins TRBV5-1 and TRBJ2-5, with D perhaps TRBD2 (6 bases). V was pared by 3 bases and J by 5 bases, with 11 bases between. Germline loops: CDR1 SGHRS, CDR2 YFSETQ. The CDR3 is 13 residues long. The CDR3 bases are TGCGCCAGCAGCTCGGAGACTAGGGAGACCCAGTACTTC. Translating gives CASSSETRETQYF.

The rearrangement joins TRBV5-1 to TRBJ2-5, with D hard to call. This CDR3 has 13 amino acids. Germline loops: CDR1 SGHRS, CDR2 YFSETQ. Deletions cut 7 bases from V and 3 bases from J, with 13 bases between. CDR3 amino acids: CASVSDTEETQYF. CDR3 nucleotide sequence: TGCGCCAGCGTATCTGATACCGAAGAGACCCAGTACTTC.

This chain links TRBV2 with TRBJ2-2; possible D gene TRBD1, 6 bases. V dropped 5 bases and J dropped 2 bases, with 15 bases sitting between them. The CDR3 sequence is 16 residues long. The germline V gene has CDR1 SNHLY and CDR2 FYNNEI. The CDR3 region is CASSTYRDTNTGELFF. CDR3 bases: TGTGCCAGCAGTACCTACCGGGACACCAACACCGGGGAGCTGTTTTTT.

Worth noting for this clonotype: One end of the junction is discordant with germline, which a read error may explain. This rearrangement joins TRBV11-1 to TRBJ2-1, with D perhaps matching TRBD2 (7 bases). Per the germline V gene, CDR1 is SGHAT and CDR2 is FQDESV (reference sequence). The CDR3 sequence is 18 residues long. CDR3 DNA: TGTGCCAGCAACTTATTCACTCCTCGGGGGGAGGGGGTGAATGAGCAGTTCTTC. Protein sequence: CASNLFTPRGEGVNEQFF. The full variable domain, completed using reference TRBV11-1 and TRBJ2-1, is EAEVAQSPRYKITEKSQAVAFWCDPISGHATLYWYRQILGQGPELLVQFQDESVVDDSQLPKDRFSAERLKGVDSTLKIQPAELGDSAMYLCASNLFTPRGEGVNEQFFGPGTRLTVL.

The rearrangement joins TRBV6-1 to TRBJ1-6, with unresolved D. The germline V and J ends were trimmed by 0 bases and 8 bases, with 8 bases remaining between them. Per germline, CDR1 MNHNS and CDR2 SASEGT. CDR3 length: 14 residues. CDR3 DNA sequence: TGTGCCAGCAGTGAAGCAGTCAGCCATTCACCCCTCCACTTT. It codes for CASSEAVSHSPLHF.

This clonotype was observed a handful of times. The CDR3 bases are TGCGCCAGCAGCCAAGAATTCGGCAGGACGTACGAGCAGTACTTC. This codes for CASSQEFGRTYEQYF. The chain carries TRBV4-3 and TRBJ2-7; D is unclear. Deletions cut 0 bases from V and 4 bases from J, with 13 bases between. Looked up from germline, CDR1 is LGHNA and CDR2 is YSLEER. The CDR3 sequence is 15 residues long.